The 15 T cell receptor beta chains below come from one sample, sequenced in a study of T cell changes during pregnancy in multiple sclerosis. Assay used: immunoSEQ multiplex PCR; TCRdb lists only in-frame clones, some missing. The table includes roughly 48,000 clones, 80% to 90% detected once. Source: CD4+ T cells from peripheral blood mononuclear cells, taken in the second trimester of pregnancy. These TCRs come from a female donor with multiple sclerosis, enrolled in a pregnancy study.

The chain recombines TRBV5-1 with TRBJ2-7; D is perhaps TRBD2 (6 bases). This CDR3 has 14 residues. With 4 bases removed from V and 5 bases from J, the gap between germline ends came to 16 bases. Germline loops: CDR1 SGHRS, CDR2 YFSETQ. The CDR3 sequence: CASSQLRESNEQYF. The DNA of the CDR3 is TGCGCCAGCAGCCAACTCCGGGAGTCGAACGAGCAGTACTTC.

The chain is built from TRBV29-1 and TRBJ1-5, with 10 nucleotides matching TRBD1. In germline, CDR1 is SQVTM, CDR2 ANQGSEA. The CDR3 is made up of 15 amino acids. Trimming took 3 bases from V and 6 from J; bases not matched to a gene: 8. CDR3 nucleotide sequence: TGCAGCGTTGAGACGACAGGGGGCGAAGGTCAGCCCCAGCATTTT. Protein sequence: CSVETTGGEGQPQHF.

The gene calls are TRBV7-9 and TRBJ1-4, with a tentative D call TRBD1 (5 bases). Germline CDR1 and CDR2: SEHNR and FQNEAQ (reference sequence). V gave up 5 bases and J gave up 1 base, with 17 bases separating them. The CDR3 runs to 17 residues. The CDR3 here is CASSPLTRQLTNEKLFF. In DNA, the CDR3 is TGTGCCAGCAGCCCCTTGACGCGACAGCTAACTAATGAAAAACTGTTTTTT.

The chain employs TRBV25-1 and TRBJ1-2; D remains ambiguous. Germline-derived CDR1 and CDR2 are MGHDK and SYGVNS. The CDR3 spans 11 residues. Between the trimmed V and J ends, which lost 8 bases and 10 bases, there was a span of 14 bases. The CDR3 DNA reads TGTGCCAGCCGATTAGCACGGAACTACACCTTC. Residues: CASRLARNYTF.

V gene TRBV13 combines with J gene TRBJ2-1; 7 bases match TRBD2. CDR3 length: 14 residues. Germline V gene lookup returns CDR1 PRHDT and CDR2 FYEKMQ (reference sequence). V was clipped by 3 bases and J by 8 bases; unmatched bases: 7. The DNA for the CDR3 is TGTGCCAGCAGCTTCCCCGGGGGGTCCCATGAGCAGTTCTTC. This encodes CASSFPGGSHEQFF.

The CDR3 loop is CASSLPGLAGGHEQFF. CDR3 in DNA: TGTGCCAGCAGCTTACCGGGACTAGCGGGAGGGCATGAGCAGTTCTTC. The rearrangement joins TRBV5-4 to TRBJ2-1, with 16 positions matching TRBD2. Germline V gene lookup returns CDR1 SGHNT and CDR2 YYREEE (reference sequence). The CDR3 totals 16 residues. V lost 2 bases to trimming and J lost 8 bases; unmatched junction nucleotides: 4.

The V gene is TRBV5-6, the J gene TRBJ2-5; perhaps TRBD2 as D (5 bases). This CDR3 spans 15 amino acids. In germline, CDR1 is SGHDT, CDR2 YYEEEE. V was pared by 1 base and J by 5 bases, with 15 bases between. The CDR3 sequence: CASSLSFKGGETQYF. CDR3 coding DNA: TGTGCCAGCAGCTTGAGTTTTAAGGGCGGGGAGACCCAGTACTTC.

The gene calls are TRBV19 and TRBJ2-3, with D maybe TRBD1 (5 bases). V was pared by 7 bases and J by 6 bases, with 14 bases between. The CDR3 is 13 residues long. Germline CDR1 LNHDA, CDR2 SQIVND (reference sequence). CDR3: CASNTGPGDTQYF. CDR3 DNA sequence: TGTGCCAGTAACACAGGTCCGGGTGATACGCAGTATTTT.

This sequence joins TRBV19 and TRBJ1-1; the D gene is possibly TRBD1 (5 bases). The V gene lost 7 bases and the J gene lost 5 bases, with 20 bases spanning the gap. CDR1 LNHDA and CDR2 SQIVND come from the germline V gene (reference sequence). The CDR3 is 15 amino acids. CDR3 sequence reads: CASTPSRGGDTEAFF. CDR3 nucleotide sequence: TGTGCCAGTACCCCATCCAGAGGAGGGGATACTGAAGCTTTCTTT.

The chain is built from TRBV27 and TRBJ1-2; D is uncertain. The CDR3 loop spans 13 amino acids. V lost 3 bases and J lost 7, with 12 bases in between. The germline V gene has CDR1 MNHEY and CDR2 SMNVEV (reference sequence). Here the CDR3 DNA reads TGTGCCAGCAGTTTCCCGGAGGGCGTTGGCTACACCTTC. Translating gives CASSFPEGVGYTF.

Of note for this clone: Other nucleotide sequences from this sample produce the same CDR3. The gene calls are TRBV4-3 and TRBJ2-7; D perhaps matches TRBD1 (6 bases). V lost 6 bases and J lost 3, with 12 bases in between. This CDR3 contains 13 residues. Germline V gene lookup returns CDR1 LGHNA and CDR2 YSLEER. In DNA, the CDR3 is TGCGCCAGCAGTCAACGCAGGGGCTACGAGCAGTACTTC. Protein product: CASSQRRGYEQYF.

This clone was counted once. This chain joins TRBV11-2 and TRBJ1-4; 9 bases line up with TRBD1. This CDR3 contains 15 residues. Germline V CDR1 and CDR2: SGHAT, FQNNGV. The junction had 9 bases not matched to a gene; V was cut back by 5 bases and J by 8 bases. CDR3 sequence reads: CASSTRTGAGEKLFF. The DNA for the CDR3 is TGTGCCAGCAGCACCCGGACAGGGGCTGGCGAAAAACTGTTTTTT.

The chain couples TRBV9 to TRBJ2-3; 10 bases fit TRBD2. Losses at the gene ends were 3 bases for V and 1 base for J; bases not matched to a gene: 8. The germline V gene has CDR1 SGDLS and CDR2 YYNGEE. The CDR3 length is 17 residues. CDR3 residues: CASSESGRASGTDTQYF. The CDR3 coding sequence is TGTGCCAGCAGCGAGAGCGGGAGGGCCTCGGGCACAGATACGCAGTATTTT.

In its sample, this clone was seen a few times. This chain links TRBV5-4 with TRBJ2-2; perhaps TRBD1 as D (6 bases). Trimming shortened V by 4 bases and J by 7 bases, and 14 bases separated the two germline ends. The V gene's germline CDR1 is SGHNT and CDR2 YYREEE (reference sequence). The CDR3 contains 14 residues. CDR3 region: CASSLQGTIGELFF. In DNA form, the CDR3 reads TGTGCCAGCAGCCTCCAGGGGACAATCGGGGAGCTGTTTTTT.

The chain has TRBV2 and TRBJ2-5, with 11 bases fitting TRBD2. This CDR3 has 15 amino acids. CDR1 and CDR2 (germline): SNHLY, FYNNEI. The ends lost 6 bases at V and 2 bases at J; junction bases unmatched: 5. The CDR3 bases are TGTGCCAGCAGGAGGGGACTAGCGGATCAAGAGACCCAGTACTTC. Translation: CASRRGLADQETQYF.